What follows is one TCR beta chain and its context. This entry belongs to a study of blood T cell repertoires in COVID-19. The table came from immunoSEQ multiplex PCR; TCRdb's copy has only in-frame clones and leaves some out. Here the sample spans approximately 110,000 clones, roughly 82% being singletons. CDR1 is GTSNPN, CDR2 SVGIG, per germline (reference sequence). This CDR3 contains 13 residues. Trimming removed 4 bases at V and 2 bases at J, with 9 bases between. The TCR comes from a human donor in a cohort sampled during active COVID-19. The sequencing sample was made of peripheral blood. The chain recombines TRBV30 with TRBJ2-1; D uncertain. CDR3 sequence: CAWTVSAYNEQFF. CDR3 sequence (DNA): TGTGCCTGGACAGTGTCCGCCTACAATGAGCAGTTCTTC.